This T cell receptor beta chain appears in the sequencing data of a study of T cells expressing NK-cell markers. From its re-call of the 5' RACE reads, TCRdb lists each CDR3 protein once, without DNA. The table lists about 390,000 distinct CDR3 sequences. This CDR3 contains 14 residues. Germline values: CDR1 MNHNS, CDR2 SASEGT. This clonotype was obtained from a woman in her forties or fifties in good health. The chain joins TRBV6-1 to TRBJ1-1; with no DNA, the TCRdb D assignment of TRBD1 cannot be verified. Sequencing was performed on blood T cells: a sorted CD56 or NKG2C T cell subset, CD4+ or CD8+ T cells, or bulk PBMC T cells (not recorded which). CDR3 in amino acids: CASKVSGTNTEAFF.